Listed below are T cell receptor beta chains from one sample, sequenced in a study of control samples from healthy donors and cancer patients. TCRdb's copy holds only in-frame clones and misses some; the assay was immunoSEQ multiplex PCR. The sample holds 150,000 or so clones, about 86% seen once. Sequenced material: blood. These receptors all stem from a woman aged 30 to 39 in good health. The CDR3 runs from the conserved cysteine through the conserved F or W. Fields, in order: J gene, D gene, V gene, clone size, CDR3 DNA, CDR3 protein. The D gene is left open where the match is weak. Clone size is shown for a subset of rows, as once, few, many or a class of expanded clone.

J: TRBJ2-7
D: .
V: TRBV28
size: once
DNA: TGTGCCAGCAGTCCGCCTGGGGGGATAAGCTCCTACGAGCAGTACTTC
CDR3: CASSPPGGISSYEQYF

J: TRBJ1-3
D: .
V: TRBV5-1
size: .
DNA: TGCGCCAGCAGCCCTAACGGCGGCAACTCTGGAAACACCATATATTTT
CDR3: CASSPNGGNSGNTIYF

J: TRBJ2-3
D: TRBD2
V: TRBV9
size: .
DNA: TGTGCCAGCAGCCCCTCGGCCGGGGGGGCCACAGATACGCAGTATTTT
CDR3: CASSPSAGGATDTQYF

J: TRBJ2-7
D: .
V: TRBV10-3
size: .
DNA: TGTGCCATCAGTGAATTCGGGGGTCGGTCCTACGAGCAGTACTTC
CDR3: CAISEFGGRSYEQYF

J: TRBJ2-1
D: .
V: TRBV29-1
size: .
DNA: TGCAGCGTTGAATCCCCGCCTATAGTGCTTGAGCAGTTCTTC
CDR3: CSVESPPIVLEQFF

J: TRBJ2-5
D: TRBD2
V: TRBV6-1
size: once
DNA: TGTGCCAGCAGTGAAGGAAGGGCCGGGGGGGCGACCCAGTACTTC
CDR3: CASSEGRAGGATQYF

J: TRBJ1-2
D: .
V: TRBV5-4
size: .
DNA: TGTGCCAGCAGCTTGTTGGAGTATCCTAACTATGGCTACACCTTC
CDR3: CASSLLEYPNYGYTF

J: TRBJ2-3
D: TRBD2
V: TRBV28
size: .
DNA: TGTGCCAGCACCCCGGGGGGGCTAGCGGTCGACACAGATACGCAGTATTTT
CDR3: CASTPGGLAVDTDTQYF

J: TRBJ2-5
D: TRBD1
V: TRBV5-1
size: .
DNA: TGCGCCAGCAGCGGGAAGGACAGGGGCTTGCAGGAGACCCAGTACTTC
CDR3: CASSGKDRGLQETQYF

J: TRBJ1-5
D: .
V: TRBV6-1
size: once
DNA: TGTGCCAGCAGCGAAGACAGGAGCAATCAGCCCCAGCATTTT
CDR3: CASSEDRSNQPQHF

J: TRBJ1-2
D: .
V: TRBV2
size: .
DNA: TGTGCCAGCAATTGGGAGACACTCTACACCTTC
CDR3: CASNWETLYTF

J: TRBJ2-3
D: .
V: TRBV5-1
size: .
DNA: TGCGCCAGTGCCCGGGGGCAGTCCCTACTCACAGATACGCAGTATTTT
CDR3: CASARGQSLLTDTQYF

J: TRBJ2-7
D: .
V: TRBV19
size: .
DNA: TGTGCCACCTCCGGGAACTCCTACGAGCAGTACTTC
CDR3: CATSGNSYEQYF

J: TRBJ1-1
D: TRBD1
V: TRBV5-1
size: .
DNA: TGCGCCAGCAGCAGAAACAGGGGGATGAACACTGAAGCTTTCTTT
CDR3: CASSRNRGMNTEAFF

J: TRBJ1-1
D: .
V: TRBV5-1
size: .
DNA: TGCGCCAGCAGCTTTCAGGGGCCCCACAACACTGAAGCTTTCTTT
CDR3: CASSFQGPHNTEAFF

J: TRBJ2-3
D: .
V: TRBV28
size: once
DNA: TGTGCCAGCAGGGAGAGCACAGATACGCAGTATTTT
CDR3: CASRESTDTQYF

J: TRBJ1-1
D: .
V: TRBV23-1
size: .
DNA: TGCGCCAGCCCCGGACGGATTGAAGCTTTCTTT
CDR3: CASPGRIEAFF

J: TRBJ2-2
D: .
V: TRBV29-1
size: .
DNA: TGCAGCGTTGCACCTCTACTCTCCGGGGAGCTGTTTTTT
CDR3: CSVAPLLSGELFF

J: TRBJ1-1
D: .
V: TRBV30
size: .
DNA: TGTGCCTGGAGTGGGATGGCCCCCCTTGGAGCTTTCTTT
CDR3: CAWSGMAPLGAFF

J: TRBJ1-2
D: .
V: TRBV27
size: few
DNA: TGTGCCAGCAGTCCCGAGGGGCGAGCATACGGCTACACCTTC
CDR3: CASSPEGRAYGYTF

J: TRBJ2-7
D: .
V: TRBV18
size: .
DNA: TGTGCCAGCTCATTAGAGACAAGCTCCTACGAGCAGTACTTC
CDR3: CASSLETSSYEQYF

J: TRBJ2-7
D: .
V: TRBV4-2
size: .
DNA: TGTGCCAGCAGCCAATCCTACGAGCAGTACTTC
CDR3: CASSQSYEQYF